Each of the 22 T cell receptor beta chains below was sequenced from the same sample in a study of T-cell memory formation after mild COVID-19. TCRdb recomputed calls from the 5' RACE reads with MiXCR, one row per CDR3 protein. The data show 280,000 or so distinct CDR3 sequences, approximately 19% seen once. Sample: PBMCs or a T cell subset sorted from them (not recorded which). The source of these receptors is a man in his late teens or twenties who had mild COVID-19 (a few samples of this study predate the infection). Cell type and time point are not known.

The CDR3, as DNA: TGCGCCAGCAGCTTACAGGGAGGGGAGGAAGAGACCCAGTACTTC. It encodes CASSLQGGEEETQYF. The rearrangement joins TRBV5-1 to TRBJ2-5; tentative D call: TRBD2 (7 bases). V was cut by 2 bases and J by 3 bases, with 14 bases left in between. CDR1 SGHRS and CDR2 YFSETQ come from the germline V gene. The CDR3 is 15 residues long.

The sample holds a few counts of this clonotype. The chain uses TRBV7-8 and TRBJ2-5; a possible D gene is TRBD2 (5 bases). The length of the CDR3 is 16 residues. Trimming removed 0 bases at V and 2 bases at J, with 13 bases between. The germline V gene has CDR1 SGHVS and CDR2 FQNEAQ. CDR3 region: CASSLAWVRGQETQYF. The CDR3 region has the DNA TGTGCCAGCAGCTTAGCATGGGTTCGGGGACAAGAGACCCAGTACTTC.

This clonotype was recorded once. The genes are TRBV6-5 and TRBJ2-1; D may correspond to TRBD1 or TRBD2 (5 bases each). The CDR3 contains 15 residues. V lost 0 bases to trimming and J lost 7 bases, with 13 bases between them. Germline values: CDR1 MNHEY, CDR2 SVGAGI. The CDR3 loop is CASSYSGTLRNEQFF. The CDR3 region has the DNA TGTGCCAGCAGTTACTCTGGGACCCTGAGAAATGAGCAGTTCTTC.

This clonotype occurred a few times. The rearrangement uses TRBV20-1 and TRBJ1-4; no definite D call. Germline-derived CDR1 and CDR2 are DFQATT and SNEGSKA (reference sequence). The CDR3 length is 13 residues. The ends were cut back, 5 bases at V and 6 bases at J, with 13 bases in the middle. The CDR3 is CSAHTPGHEKLFF. CDR3 DNA: TGCAGTGCTCACACCCCTGGGCATGAAAAACTGTTTTTT.

This clonotype showed up just a few times. The chain employs TRBV27 and TRBJ2-2; 8 nucleotides line up with TRBD2. Per germline, CDR1 MNHEY and CDR2 SMNVEV (reference sequence). V lost 7 bases to trimming and J lost 0 bases; unmatched junction nucleotides: 10. CDR3 length: 17 residues. The CDR3 sequence: CASKVLAVQSNTGELFF. The CDR3 nucleotides read TGTGCCAGCAAAGTACTAGCGGTGCAGTCGAACACCGGGGAGCTGTTTTTT.

This clonotype appeared a few times. This chain connects TRBV4-3 to TRBJ2-6; tentative D call: TRBD1 (5 bases). The CDR3 is 17 residues long. With 4 bases removed from V and 0 bases from J, the gap between germline ends came to 13 bases. Germline loops: CDR1 LGHNA, CDR2 YSLEER. For the CDR3, the DNA is TGCGCCAGCAGCCCAAGGGGCCGGTTCTCTGGGGCCAACGTCCTGACTTTC. Translated, it gives CASSPRGRFSGANVLTF.

The J gene is TRBJ2-1, the V gene TRBV6-5, with D hard to call. V was clipped by 7 bases and J by 4 bases, with 8 bases between them. This CDR3 contains 12 residues. Germline CDR1 MNHEY, CDR2 SVGAGI. CDR3 amino acids: CASNSGYNEQFF. In DNA, the CDR3 is TGTGCCAGCAACTCGGGTTACAATGAGCAGTTCTTC.

The chain is built from TRBV9 and TRBJ1-5; D is ambiguous. Trimming pared 4 bases from V and 0 bases from J, leaving 8 bases between. This CDR3 has 14 residues. Germline V lookup: CDR1 SGDLS, CDR2 YYNGEE. For the CDR3, the DNA is TGTGCCAGCAGCAAGGGCCTTAGCAATCAGCCCCAGCATTTT. It yields the protein CASSKGLSNQPQHF.

This chain links TRBV7-9 with TRBJ2-5; possible D gene TRBD1, 6 bases. Germline CDR1 SEHNR, CDR2 FQNEAQ (reference sequence). The V end was cut by 6 bases, the J end by 4 bases, with 18 bases between. The CDR3 spans 15 residues. The CDR3 reads CASSSQGTGAETQYF. The CDR3 DNA follows: TGTGCCAGCAGTTCACAGGGTACGGGCGCAGAGACCCAGTACTTC.

This rearrangement joins TRBV3-1 to TRBJ1-3, with D possibly being TRBD1 (5 bases). The V and J ends lost 1 base and 7 bases respectively, with 11 bases between them. Germline CDR1 reads LGHDT; CDR2 reads YNNKEL (reference sequence). The CDR3 is 14 residues long. CDR3 in DNA: TGTGCCAGCAGCCAAGTACCAGGGAGGAACACCATATATTTT. Protein: CASSQVPGRNTIYF.

CDR3 protein: CASSSGVYNEQFF. In nucleotides, the CDR3 is TGCGCCAGCAGCTCAGGGGTCTACAATGAGCAGTTCTTC. The chain links TRBV5-1 to TRBJ2-1; tentative D call: TRBD1 (6 bases). CDR1 SGHRS and CDR2 YFSETQ come from the germline V gene. V shed 3 bases and J shed 3 bases, with 7 bases lying between them. This CDR3 has 13 amino acids. Complete variable domain (other parts from reference TRBV5-1 and TRBJ2-1): KAGVTQTPRYLIKTRGQQVTLSCSPISGHRSVSWYQQTPGQGLQFLFEYFSETQRNKGNFPGRFSGRQFSNSRSEMNVSTLELGDSALYLCASSSGVYNEQFFGPGTRLTVL.

The rearrangement uses TRBV5-4 and TRBJ2-3, with 8 bases aligning to TRBD2. CDR3 size: 18 residues. Germline V lookup: CDR1 SGHNT, CDR2 YYREEE (reference sequence). J lost 2 bases, V lost 1 base, and 12 bases had no gene match. CDR3 protein: CASSLTLRTSHLTDTQYF. The CDR3, as DNA: TGTGCCAGCAGCTTGACCCTAAGGACTAGCCACCTCACAGATACGCAGTATTTT.

This clonotype came up a few times. The chain has TRBV6-6 and TRBJ1-1; D not resolved. Germline assignment: CDR1 MNHNY and CDR2 SVGAGI (reference sequence). This CDR3 contains 14 residues. V lost 7 bases, J lost 1 base, and 13 bases lay in between. Here the CDR3 reads CASTRGTKNTEAFF. CDR3 bases: TGTGCCAGCACACGCGGTACGAAGAACACTGAAGCTTTCTTT.

V is TRBV19 and J is TRBJ1-5, with TRBD1 matching 7 bases. The CDR3 is 15 residues long. V shed 9 bases and J 0 bases; nucleotides not matched to a gene: 8. Germline CDR1 LNHDA, CDR2 SQIVND (reference sequence). CDR3 sequence: CASIGWTGSNQPQHF. CDR3 coding DNA: TGTGCCAGCATTGGGTGGACAGGTAGCAATCAGCCCCAGCATTTT.

The J gene is TRBJ1-5, the V gene TRBV30; D gene ambiguous. The ends were cut back, 2 bases at V and 9 bases at J, with 17 bases in the middle. The CDR3 has 14 residues. Germline V gene sequence: CDR1 GTSNPN, CDR2 SVGIG (reference sequence). CDR3: CAWSPREYRRPQHF. CDR3 in DNA: TGTGCCTGGAGTCCCCGGGAATACCGGCGGCCCCAGCATTTT. The full variable domain, completed using reference TRBV30 and TRBJ1-5, is SQTIHQWPATLVQPVGSPLSLECTVEGTSNPNLYWYRQAAGRGLQLLFYSVGIGQISSEVPQNLSASRPQDRQFILSSKKLLLSDSGFYLCAWSPREYRRPQHFGDGTRLSIL.

The gene calls are TRBV12-3 or TRBV12-4 and TRBJ2-7; a weak D match, TRBD2 (7 bases). V dropped 5 bases and J dropped 3 bases, with 17 bases sitting between them. This CDR3 spans 15 amino acids. The CDR3 spells CASSGGALGIYEQYF. Here the CDR3 DNA reads TGTGCCAGCAGTGGGGGGGCACTGGGGATCTACGAGCAGTACTTC.

This chain links TRBV5-4 with TRBJ1-4; the D gene is possibly TRBD1 (5 bases). The CDR3 is made up of 15 amino acids. Germline V lookup: CDR1 SGHNT, CDR2 YYREEE (reference sequence). Trimming left V 4 bases short and J 10 bases short, with 20 bases between. CDR3 nucleotides: TGTGCCAGCAGCACGACCGGGACGGATTATGTAAAACTGTTTTTT. Its protein is CASSTTGTDYVKLFF.

The table lists this clonotype with many counts. The chain carries TRBV10-2 and TRBJ2-5; maybe TRBD2 (5 bases). In germline, CDR1 is WSHSY, CDR2 SAAADI. This CDR3 comprises 13 residues. Trimming left V 7 bases short and J 7 bases short, with 16 bases between. The DNA for the CDR3 is TGCGCCAGCACCGGGGTGGACGGAGGGACCCAGTACTTC. This sequence encodes CASTGVDGGTQYF.

V is TRBV7-2 and J is TRBJ2-7, with 11 bases identical to TRBD2. The V segment lost 5 bases and the J segment 0 bases; nucleotides outside the gene matches: 3. The CDR3 spans 15 residues. Per the germline V gene, CDR1 is SGHTA and CDR2 is FQGNSA. In DNA, the CDR3 is TGTGCCAGCAGCCGTACTAGCGGGAGCTCCTACGAGCAGTACTTC. This gives the protein CASSRTSGSSYEQYF.

This clonotype was recorded at least ten times. V usage is TRBV6-5 and J usage is TRBJ2-7; D is uncertain. The ends were cut back, 0 bases at V and 4 bases at J, with 10 bases in the middle. The germline V gene has CDR1 MNHEY and CDR2 SVGAGI. The CDR3 covers 14 residues. The DNA of the CDR3 is TGTGCCAGCAGTTACTCGCTGGGGATTTACGAGCAGTACTTC. It specifies CASSYSLGIYEQYF.

This clonotype was seen only a few times. The chain employs TRBV28 and TRBJ2-7; D is ambiguous. Trimming removed 8 bases from V and 5 bases from J, with 10 bases in between. In germline, CDR1 is MDHEN, CDR2 SYDVKM. The CDR3 spans 11 residues. In nucleotides, the CDR3 is TGTGCCAGCCGCCAGGCGGACGAGCAGTACGTC. It codes for CASRQADEQYV.

This clonotype has a handful of counts. The chain combines TRBV7-8 with TRBJ1-2, with 9 bases identical to TRBD1. V was clipped by 3 bases and J by 7 bases; unmatched bases: 6. The germline V gene has CDR1 SGHVS and CDR2 FQNEAQ. The CDR3 length is 14 residues. The CDR3 loop is CASSLRTGVGGYTF. As DNA, the CDR3 is TGTGCCAGCAGCTTGCGGACAGGGGTGGGTGGCTACACCTTC.